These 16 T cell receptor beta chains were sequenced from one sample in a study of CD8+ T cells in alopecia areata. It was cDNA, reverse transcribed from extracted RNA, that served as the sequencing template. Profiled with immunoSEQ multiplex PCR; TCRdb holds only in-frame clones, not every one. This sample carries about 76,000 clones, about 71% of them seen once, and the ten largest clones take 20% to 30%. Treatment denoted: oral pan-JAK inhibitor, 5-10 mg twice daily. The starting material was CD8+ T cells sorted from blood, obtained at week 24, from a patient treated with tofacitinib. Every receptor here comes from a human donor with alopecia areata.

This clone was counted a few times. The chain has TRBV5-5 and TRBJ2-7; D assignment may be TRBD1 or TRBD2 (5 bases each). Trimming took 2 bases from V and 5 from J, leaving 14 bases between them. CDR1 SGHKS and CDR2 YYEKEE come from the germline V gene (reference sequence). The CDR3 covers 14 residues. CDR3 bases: TGTGCCAGCAGCTTTTGGGGCTCCGGGAACGAGCAGTACTTC. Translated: CASSFWGSGNEQYF. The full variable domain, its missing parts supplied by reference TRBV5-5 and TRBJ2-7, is DAGVTQSPTHLIKTRGQQVTLRCSPISGHKSVSWYQQVLGQGPQFIFQYYEKEERGRGNFPDRFSARQFPNYSSELNVNALLLGDSALYLCASSFWGSGNEQYFGPGTRLTVT.

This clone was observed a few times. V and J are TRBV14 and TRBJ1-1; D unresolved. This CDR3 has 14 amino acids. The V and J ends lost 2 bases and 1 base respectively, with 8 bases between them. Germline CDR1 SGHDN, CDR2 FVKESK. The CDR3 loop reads CASSQYSGNTEAFF. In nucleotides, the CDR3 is TGTGCCAGCAGCCAATATTCAGGGAACACTGAAGCTTTCTTT.

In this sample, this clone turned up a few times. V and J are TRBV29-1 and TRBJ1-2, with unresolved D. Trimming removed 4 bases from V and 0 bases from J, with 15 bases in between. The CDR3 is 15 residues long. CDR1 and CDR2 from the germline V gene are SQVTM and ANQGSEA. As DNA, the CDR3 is TGCAGCGTTGGTTGGGTCGATGGGGCTAACTATGGCTACACCTTC. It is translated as CSVGWVDGANYGYTF.

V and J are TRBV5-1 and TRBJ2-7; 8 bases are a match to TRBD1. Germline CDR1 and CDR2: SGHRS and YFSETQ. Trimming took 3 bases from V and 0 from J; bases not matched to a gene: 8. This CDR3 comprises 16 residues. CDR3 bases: TGCGCCAGCAGCTCCGACCAGGGGGCACTCTCCTACGAGCAGTACTTC. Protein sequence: CASSSDQGALSYEQYF.

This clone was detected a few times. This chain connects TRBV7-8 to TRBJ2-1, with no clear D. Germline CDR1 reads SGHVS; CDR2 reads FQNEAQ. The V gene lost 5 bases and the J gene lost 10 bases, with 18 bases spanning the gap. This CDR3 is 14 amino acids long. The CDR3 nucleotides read TGTGCCAGCAGCCTACAACTGAAAAGCCGGGAGCAGTTCTTC. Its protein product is CASSLQLKSREQFF.

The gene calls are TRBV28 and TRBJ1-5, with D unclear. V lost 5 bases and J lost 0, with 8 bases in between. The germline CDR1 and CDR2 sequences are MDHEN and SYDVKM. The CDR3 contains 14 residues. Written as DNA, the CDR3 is TGTGCCAGCAGTCCAATCTATAGCAATCAGCCCCAGCATTTT. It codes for CASSPIYSNQPQHF.

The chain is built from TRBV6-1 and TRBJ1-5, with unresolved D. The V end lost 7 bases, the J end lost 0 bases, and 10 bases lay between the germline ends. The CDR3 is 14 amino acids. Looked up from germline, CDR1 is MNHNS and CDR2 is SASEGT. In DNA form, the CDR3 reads TGTGCCAGCAAGGAGGGTTTTAGCAATCAGCCCCAGCATTTT. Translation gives CASKEGFSNQPQHF.

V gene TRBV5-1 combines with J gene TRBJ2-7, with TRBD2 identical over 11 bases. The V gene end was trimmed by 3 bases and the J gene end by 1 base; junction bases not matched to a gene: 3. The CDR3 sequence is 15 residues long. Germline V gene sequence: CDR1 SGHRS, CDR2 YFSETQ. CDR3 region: CASSSGTSGSYEQYF. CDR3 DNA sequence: TGCGCCAGCAGCTCCGGGACTAGCGGTTCCTACGAGCAGTACTTC.

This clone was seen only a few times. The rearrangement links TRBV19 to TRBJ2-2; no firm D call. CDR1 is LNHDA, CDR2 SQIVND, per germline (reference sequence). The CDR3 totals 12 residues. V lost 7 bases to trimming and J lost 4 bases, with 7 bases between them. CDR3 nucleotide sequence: TGTGCCAGTATACCCCCCACCGGGGAGCTGTTTTTT. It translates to CASIPPTGELFF.

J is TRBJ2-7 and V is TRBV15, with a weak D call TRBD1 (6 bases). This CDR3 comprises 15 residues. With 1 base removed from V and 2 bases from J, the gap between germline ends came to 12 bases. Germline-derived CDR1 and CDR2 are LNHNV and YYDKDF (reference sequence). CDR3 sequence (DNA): TGTGCCACCAGCAGAGCTACGGGACAAACCTACGAGCAGTACTTC. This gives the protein CATSRATGQTYEQYF. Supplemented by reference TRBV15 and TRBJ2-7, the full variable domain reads DAMVIQNPRYQVTQFGKPVTLSCSQTLNHNVMYWYQQKSSQAPKLLFHYYDKDFNNEADTPDNFQSRRPNTSFCFLDIRSPGLGDTAMYLCATSRATGQTYEQYFGPGTRLTVT.

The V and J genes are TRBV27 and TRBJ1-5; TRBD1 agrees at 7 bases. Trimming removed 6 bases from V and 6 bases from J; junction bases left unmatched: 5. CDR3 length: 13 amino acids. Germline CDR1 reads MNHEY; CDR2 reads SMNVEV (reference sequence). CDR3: CASRGTASQPQHF. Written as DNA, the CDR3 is TGTGCCAGCAGGGGGACAGCCAGTCAGCCCCAGCATTTT.

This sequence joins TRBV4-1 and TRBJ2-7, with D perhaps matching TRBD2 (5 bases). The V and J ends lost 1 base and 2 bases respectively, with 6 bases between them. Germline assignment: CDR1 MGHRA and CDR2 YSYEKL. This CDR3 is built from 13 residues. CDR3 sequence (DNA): TGCGCCAGCAGCCAAGGAGGGACCTACGAGCAGTACTTC. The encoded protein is CASSQGGTYEQYF.

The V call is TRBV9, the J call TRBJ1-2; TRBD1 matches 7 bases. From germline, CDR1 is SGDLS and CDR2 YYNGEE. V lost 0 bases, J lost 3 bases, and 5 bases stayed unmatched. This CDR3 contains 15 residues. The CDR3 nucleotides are TGTGCCAGCAGCGTAGCGGGACAGCACCACTATGGCTACACCTTC. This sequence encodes CASSVAGQHHYGYTF.

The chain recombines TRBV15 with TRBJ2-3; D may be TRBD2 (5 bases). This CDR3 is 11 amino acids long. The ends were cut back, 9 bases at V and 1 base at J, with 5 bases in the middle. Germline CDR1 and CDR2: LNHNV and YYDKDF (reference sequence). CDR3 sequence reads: CATEGTDTQYF. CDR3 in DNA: TGTGCCACGGAGGGCACAGATACGCAGTATTTT.

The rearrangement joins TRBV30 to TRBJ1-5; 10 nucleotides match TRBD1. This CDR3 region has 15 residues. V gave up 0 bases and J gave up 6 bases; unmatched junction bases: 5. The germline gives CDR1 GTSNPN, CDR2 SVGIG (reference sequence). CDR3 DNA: TGTGCCTGGAGTGTACTGAGGGACAGGGGTCAGCCCCAGCATTTT. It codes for CAWSVLRDRGQPQHF. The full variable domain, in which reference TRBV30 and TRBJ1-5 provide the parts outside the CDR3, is SQTIHQWPATLVQPVGSPLSLECTVEGTSNPNLYWYRQAAGRGLQLLFYSVGIGQISSEVPQNLSASRPQDRQFILSSKKLLLSDSGFYLCAWSVLRDRGQPQHFGDGTRLSIL.

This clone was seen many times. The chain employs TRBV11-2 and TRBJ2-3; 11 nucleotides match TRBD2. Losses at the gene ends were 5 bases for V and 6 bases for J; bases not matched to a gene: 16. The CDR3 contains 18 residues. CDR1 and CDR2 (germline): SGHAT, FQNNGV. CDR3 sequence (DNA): TGTGCCAGCAGCCCTCATCCGCCTTCTAGCGGGAGGTACGATACGCAGTATTTT. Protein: CASSPHPPSSGRYDTQYF.